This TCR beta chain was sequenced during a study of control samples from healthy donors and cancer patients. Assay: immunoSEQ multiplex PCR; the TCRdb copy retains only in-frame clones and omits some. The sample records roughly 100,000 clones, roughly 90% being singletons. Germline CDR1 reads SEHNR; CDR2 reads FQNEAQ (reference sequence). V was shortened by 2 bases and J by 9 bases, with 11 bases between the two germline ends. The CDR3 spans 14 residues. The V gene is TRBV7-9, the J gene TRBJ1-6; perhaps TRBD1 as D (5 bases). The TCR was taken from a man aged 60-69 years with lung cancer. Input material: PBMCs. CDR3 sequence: CASSLSGPSSPLHF. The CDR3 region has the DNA TGTGCCAGCAGCTTATCAGGGCCGTCTTCACCCCTCCACTTT.